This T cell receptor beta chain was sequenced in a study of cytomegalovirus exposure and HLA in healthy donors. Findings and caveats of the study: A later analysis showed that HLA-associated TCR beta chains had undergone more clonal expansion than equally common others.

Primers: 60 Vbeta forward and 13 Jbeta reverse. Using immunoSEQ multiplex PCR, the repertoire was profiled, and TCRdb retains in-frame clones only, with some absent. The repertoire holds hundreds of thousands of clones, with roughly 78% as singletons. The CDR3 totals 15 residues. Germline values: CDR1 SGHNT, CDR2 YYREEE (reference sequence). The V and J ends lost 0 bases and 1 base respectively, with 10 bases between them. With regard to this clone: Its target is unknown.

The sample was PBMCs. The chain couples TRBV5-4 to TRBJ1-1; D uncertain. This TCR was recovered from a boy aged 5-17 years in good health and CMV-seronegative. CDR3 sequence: CASSLGSAGNTEAFF. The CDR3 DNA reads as TGTGCCAGCAGCTTGGGATCCGCAGGGAACACTGAAGCTTTCTTT.